These 26 T cell receptor beta chains came from one sample sequenced in a study of response to subunit inactivated influenza vaccine. A single record per CDR3 protein comes from TCRdb applying MiXCR to the RT-PCR reads. The sample records 650,000 to 700,000 distinct CDR3 sequences, approximately 15% being singletons. The source was PBMCs from blood, collected 11 to 12 days after vaccination. These receptors all come from a man aged 45 to 65 who received an inactivated influenza vaccine.

This clonotype has more than one count but fewer than ten. This rearrangement joins TRBV20-1 to TRBJ1-5, with 7 bases matching TRBD1. CDR1 is DFQATT and CDR2 is SNEGSKA in the germline V gene (reference sequence). V was clipped by 5 bases and J by 3 bases; unmatched bases: 7. This CDR3 is 14 amino acids long. The CDR3 DNA follows: TGCAGTGCTTCCCCCGGGACAGTCAATCAGCCCCAGCATTTT. Protein product: CSASPGTVNQPQHF.

The chain recombines TRBV5-1 with TRBJ2-7, with a weak D call TRBD1 (5 bases). The V and J ends lost 0 bases and 3 bases respectively, with 16 bases between them. The V gene's germline CDR1 is SGHRS and CDR2 YFSETQ. The CDR3 has 16 amino acids. CDR3 in amino acids: CASSLAAGMGIYEQYF. The CDR3 bases are TGCGCCAGCAGCTTGGCGGCAGGGATGGGCATCTACGAGCAGTACTTC.

The table lists this clonotype with a few counts. V is TRBV20-1 and J is TRBJ2-1; TRBD2 is a possible D gene (5 bases). The CDR3 consists of 13 residues. The germline V gene has CDR1 DFQATT and CDR2 SNEGSKA (reference sequence). The germline V and J ends were trimmed by 3 bases and 2 bases, with 8 bases remaining between them. CDR3 sequence (DNA): TGCAGTGCTAGGGAGGACCCCTACAATGAGCAGTTCTTC. Its protein is CSAREDPYNEQFF.

The gene calls are TRBV10-3 and TRBJ2-1; 15 nucleotides agree with TRBD2. CDR3 length: 18 residues. Germline V gives CDR1 ENHRY, CDR2 SYGVKD. The V and J ends lost 0 bases and 7 bases, in that order; junction bases with no gene match: 7. The CDR3 nucleotides read TGTGCCATCAGTGAGTCTCTGGGACTAGCGGGAGGATGGAATGAGCAGTTCTTC. Translation: CAISESLGLAGGWNEQFF.

This clonotype was detected a few times. At one end the junction does not follow the germline gene, possibly because of a read error. This chain uses TRBV25-1 with TRBJ1-1, with D uncertain. The germline V gene has CDR1 MGHDK and CDR2 SYGVNS. The CDR3 contains 13 residues. DNA of the CDR3: TGTGCCAGCACTGAACATGTGAACACTGAAGCTTTCTTT. Translated: CASTEHVNTEAFF. Full variable domain (remainder filled in from reference TRBV25-1 and TRBJ1-1): EADIYQTPRYLVIGTGKKITLECSQTMGHDKMYWYQQDPGMELHLIHYSYGVNSTEKGDLSSESTVSRIRTEHFPLTLESARPSHTSQYLCASTEHVNTEAFFGQGTRLTVV.

The chain joins TRBV6-2 or TRBV6-3 to TRBJ2-1; 10 positions agree with TRBD2. Germline CDR1 reads MNHEY; CDR2 reads SVGEGT. This CDR3 region has 16 residues. Losses at the gene ends were 5 bases for V and 6 bases for J; bases not matched to a gene: 10. CDR3: CASSVALAGVGNEQFF. CDR3 nucleotides: TGTGCCAGCAGTGTAGCTCTAGCGGGAGTAGGCAATGAGCAGTTCTTC.

Many counts were recorded for this clonotype. This sequence joins TRBV29-1 and TRBJ2-2, with TRBD2 matching 7 bases. The CDR3 has 14 amino acids. Per the germline V gene, CDR1 is SQVTM and CDR2 is ANQGSEA. Trimming took 4 bases from V and 4 from J; bases not matched to a gene: 6. Written as DNA, the CDR3 is TGCAGCGTTGCCAGCGGGGCGGGCACCGGGGAGCTGTTTTTT. Encoded protein: CSVASGAGTGELFF.

The chain combines TRBV3-1 with TRBJ2-1; D is unresolved. The germline V and J ends were trimmed by 0 bases and 7 bases, with 10 bases remaining between them. Germline-derived CDR1 and CDR2 are LGHDT and YNNKEL (reference sequence). This CDR3 is 14 amino acids long. The CDR3 coding sequence is TGTGCCAGCAGCCAAGAATTGTGGGAAAATGAGCAGTTCTTC. Encoded protein: CASSQELWENEQFF.

Only a few counts were recorded for this clonotype. The chain combines TRBV20-1 with TRBJ1-5; D remains unclear. The CDR3 is 13 amino acids. V lost 2 bases, J lost 4 bases, and 9 bases lay in between. Germline V gene sequence: CDR1 DFQATT, CDR2 SNEGSKA (reference sequence). The CDR3 DNA reads as TGCAGTGCTAGACAAATGGGGAATCAGCCCCAGCATTTT. It codes for CSARQMGNQPQHF.

This clonotype was recorded at least ten times. The junction and the germline gene differ at one end; a read error may be behind it. V usage is TRBV5-1 and J usage is TRBJ2-7; 9 bases agree with TRBD1. The CDR3 totals 14 residues. CDR1 and CDR2 from the germline V gene are SGHRS and YFSETQ. CDR3: CASSYPGQGYEQYF. The CDR3 coding sequence is TGTGCCAGCAGCTATCCGGGACAGGGCTACGAGCAGTACTTC. Full variable domain (rest looked up from reference TRBV5-1 and TRBJ2-7): KAGVTQTPRYLIKTRGQQVTLSCSPISGHRSVSWYQQTPGQGLQFLFEYFSETQRNKGNFPGRFSGRQFSNSRSEMNVSTLELGDSALYLCASSYPGQGYEQYFGPGTRLTVT.

This clonotype was recorded a few times. This sequence joins TRBV6-2 or TRBV6-3 and TRBJ2-2, with D maybe TRBD2 (6 bases). Germline V gives CDR1 MNHEY, CDR2 SVGEGT. Trimming left V 10 bases short and J 5 bases short, with 17 bases between. The CDR3 covers 14 residues. The chain's CDR3 is CATADGGRTGELFF. The CDR3 DNA reads as TGTGCCACCGCGGACGGAGGGAGAACCGGGGAGCTGTTTTTT.

This sequence joins TRBV27 and TRBJ1-6; D might be TRBD1 (6 bases). The germline CDR1 and CDR2 sequences are MNHEY and SMNVEV (reference sequence). The CDR3 spans 15 residues. Trimming removed 6 bases from V and 7 bases from J, with 16 bases in between. The CDR3, as DNA: TGTGCCAGCAGAAGGACAGAACCCTCCAATTCACCCCTCCACTTT. Its protein is CASRRTEPSNSPLHF.

The V call is TRBV5-1, the J call TRBJ1-5; D remains unclear. CDR3 length: 11 residues. Trimming took 6 bases from V and 7 from J, leaving 8 bases between them. CDR1 is SGHRS and CDR2 is YFSETQ in the germline V gene. The CDR3 DNA is TGCGCCAGCACCTACCTACAGCCCCAGCATTTT. It specifies CASTYLQPQHF.

Many counts were recorded for this clonotype. This rearrangement joins TRBV12-3 or TRBV12-4 to TRBJ2-1; the match to TRBD1 covers 7 bases. There are 15 residues in the CDR3. With 6 bases clipped from V and 3 bases from J, the junction kept 8 bases outside the gene matches. In DNA, the CDR3 is TGTGCCAGCAGGACGGGACAGCTTGGCTACAATGAGCAGTTCTTC. Protein product: CASRTGQLGYNEQFF.

This clonotype came up a few times. The gene calls are TRBV25-1 and TRBJ2-5; 9 bases fit TRBD1. The CDR3 is 17 residues long. The germline CDR1 and CDR2 sequences are MGHDK and SYGVNS. V shed 4 bases and J 4 bases; nucleotides not matched to a gene: 13. CDR3 sequence (DNA): TGTGCCAGCAGTGCCCTCGGACCGGGACAGGGTTCAGAGACCCAGTACTTC. Protein: CASSALGPGQGSETQYF.

In its sample, this clonotype was seen many times. Germline is not matched at one junction end, which may reflect a read error. In DNA, the CDR3 is TGTGCCAGCAGCTTAGATTCTTACAATGAGCAGTTCTTC. It yields the protein CASSLDSYNEQFF. This chain connects TRBV5-1 to TRBJ2-1; no firm D call. Germline CDR1 and CDR2: SGHRS and YFSETQ. The CDR3 has 13 amino acids.

CDR3: CASSISGRANNEQFF. The CDR3 DNA reads as TGTGCCAGCAGCATTAGCGGGAGGGCCAACAATGAGCAGTTCTTC. The chain joins TRBV9 to TRBJ2-1; 11 bases align to TRBD2. The CDR3 is 15 amino acids. Germline CDR1 and CDR2: SGDLS and YYNGEE. The J segment lost 5 bases and the V segment lost 4 bases, leaving 5 bases of the junction unmatched.

This clonotype was counted between two and nine times. V gene TRBV9 combines with J gene TRBJ2-7, with 9 bases that match TRBD1. The CDR3 extends over 14 amino acids. CDR1 SGDLS and CDR2 YYNGEE come from the germline V gene. The ends lost 4 bases at V and 7 bases at J; junction bases unmatched: 9. In nucleotides, the CDR3 is TGTGCCAGCAGCCAAGCCGGGACAGGGAGTGAGCAGTACTTC. It codes for CASSQAGTGSEQYF.

This clonotype was observed a handful of times. The chain links TRBV28 to TRBJ2-7; 9 nucleotides agree with TRBD1. This CDR3 spans 15 amino acids. V lost 6 bases to trimming and J lost 6 bases; unmatched junction nucleotides: 12. Germline CDR1 and CDR2: MDHEN and SYDVKM. CDR3 coding DNA: TGTGCCAGCAGGCCCTCGACAGGGGGTGCCGCCGAGCAGTACTTC. Its translation: CASRPSTGGAAEQYF.

V and J are TRBV11-1 and TRBJ1-4; 8 bases are shared with TRBD1. The CDR3 runs 18 residues. CDR1 is SGHAT and CDR2 is FQDESV in the germline V gene (reference sequence). Trimming cost V 5 bases and J 0 bases; bases outside gene matches: 11. CDR3: CASSNPDRALATNEKLFF. For the CDR3, the DNA is TGTGCCAGCAGCAACCCGGACAGGGCCCTTGCAACTAATGAAAAACTGTTTTTT.

The chain combines TRBV4-2 with TRBJ2-1; 10 bases fit TRBD2. The CDR3 loop spans 17 amino acids. J was trimmed by 7 bases and V by 0 bases; bases with no gene match: 9. The germline CDR1 and CDR2 sequences are LGHNA and YNFKEQ. CDR3 amino acids: CASSQDSQRGGSNEQFF. As DNA, the CDR3 is TGTGCCAGCAGCCAAGACTCTCAGCGGGGGGGCTCTAATGAGCAGTTCTTC.

There are a few counts of this clonotype. The genes are TRBV24-1 and TRBJ2-2; TRBD1 matches 12 bases. The CDR3 is 18 residues long. V shed 4 bases and J 11 bases; nucleotides not matched to a gene: 16. Germline-derived CDR1 and CDR2 are KGHDR and SFDVKD. Here the CDR3 DNA reads TGTGCCACCAGTGAAGCCGGGACAGGGGGCATTAAGGATCCAGAGCTGTTTTTT. Translating gives CATSEAGTGGIKDPELFF.

There are a few counts of this clonotype. This chain links TRBV4-1 with TRBJ2-1, with 12 positions matching TRBD2. There are 15 residues in the CDR3. J lost 8 bases, V lost 3 bases, and 5 bases had no gene match. Germline lookup yields CDR1 MGHRA and CDR2 YSYEKL. The DNA of the CDR3 is TGCGCCAGCAGCCAGGCGACTAGCGGGAGATATGAGCAGTTCTTC. Its translation: CASSQATSGRYEQFF.

The rearrangement uses TRBV5-6 and TRBJ2-5; 10 bases are shared with TRBD1. The CDR3 loop spans 14 amino acids. The trim removed 4 bases at V and 4 bases at J, leaving 4 bases unmatched. The V gene's germline CDR1 is SGHDT and CDR2 YYEEEE. The CDR3 loop is CASSIGTGAETQYF. The CDR3 bases are TGTGCCAGCAGCATAGGGACAGGGGCAGAGACCCAGTACTTC.

In this sample, this clonotype turned up many times. This chain connects TRBV5-1 to TRBJ1-6; D is undetermined. V was shortened by 0 bases and J by 5 bases, with 6 bases between the two germline ends. Germline assignment: CDR1 SGHRS and CDR2 YFSETQ. The CDR3 loop spans 14 amino acids. The CDR3 nucleotides read TGCGCCAGCAGCTTGGACACCGATAATTCACCCCTCCACTTT. Residues: CASSLDTDNSPLHF.

The chain recombines TRBV20-1 with TRBJ2-4, with 10 bases aligning to TRBD2. Germline V gene sequence: CDR1 DFQATT, CDR2 SNEGSKA (reference sequence). This CDR3 region has 12 residues. The CDR3 DNA reads as TGCAGGGCAAGCGGGGGGGCCGACATTCAGTACTTC. Amino acid sequence: CRASGGADIQYF.